Each of the 2 T cell receptor beta chains below was sequenced from the same sample in a study of T-cell memory formation after mild COVID-19. TCRdb independently ran MiXCR on the 5' RACE reads; one entry per CDR3 protein. The sample contains 540,000 or so distinct CDR3 sequences, over 20% of which appear only once. Input material: PBMCs or a T cell subset sorted from them (not recorded which). These receptors originate from an adult woman who had mild COVID-19 (a few samples of this study predate the infection). Cell type and time point are not known.

This clonotype was seen only once. This rearrangement joins TRBV4-3 to TRBJ2-3; a weak D match, TRBD2 (6 bases). This CDR3 is 17 amino acids long. Trimming cost V 0 bases and J 1 base, with 14 bases left between them. Germline CDR1 and CDR2: LGHNA and YSLEER. The CDR3 DNA reads TGCGCCAGCAGCCAAGAACAGACTAGGATAGGCACAGATACGCAGTATTTT. Translation gives CASSQEQTRIGTDTQYF.

This chain links TRBV19 with TRBJ1-5; unclear D gene. Germline lookup yields CDR1 LNHDA and CDR2 SQIVND (reference sequence). Trimming took 6 bases from V and 0 from J, leaving 6 bases between them. The CDR3 extends over 13 amino acids. The CDR3: CASRRNSNQPQHF. The DNA of the CDR3 is TGTGCCAGTAGGAGAAATAGCAATCAGCCCCAGCATTTT.